This TCR beta chain was documented in a study of prognosis after radiotherapy for stage I lung cancer. Overall study findings and caveats: Before stereotactic body radiation therapy the median unique TCR clone count was some 9,900, and afterwards it fell to 6,861. TRBV and TRBJ gene usage reportedly differed between patients with and without metastases.

This clonotype counts as medium-sized (0.01 to 0.1%). Its specificity is not known. Trimming cost V 5 bases and J 4 bases; bases outside gene matches: 10. Germline V CDR1 and CDR2: SEHNR, FQNEAQ (reference sequence). CDR3 size: 16 residues. Template was genomic DNA; TCR beta CDR3 amplified in two multiplex PCR rounds. With primers specific to each TRBV and TRBJ gene, the first-round PCR was performed. TCRdb reprocessed the multiplex PCR reads via MiXCR and lists one record per CDR3 protein. The table shows over 14,000 distinct CDR3 sequences, with around 30% occurring only once. The clonotype originates from a donor aged 50 or older with non-small cell lung cancer. The V call is TRBV7-9, the J call TRBJ2-3; 9 bases agree with TRBD2. The sequences come from PBMCs, collected before or after stereotactic body radiation therapy (not recorded which). This CDR3 is CASSHRSGSRADTQYF. In DNA form, the CDR3 reads TGTGCCAGCAGCCATCGTAGCGGGAGTCGTGCAGATACGCAGTATTTT.